The rows below give T cell receptor beta chains drawn from one sample of a study of T cell repertoires in cytomegalovirus infection. TCRdb recomputed calls from the reads with MiXCR, one row per CDR3 protein. The table records about 500,000 distinct CDR3 sequences, 30% to 40% of them present only once. Their antigens remain unidentified. This specimen consisted of cultured PBMCs, obtained from culture after CMV antigen stimulation. The receptors originated from a human donor in good health (CMV status not recorded). Some clones in this sample may be carry-over from other donors' samples. CDR3s include the opening cysteine and the closing phenylalanine or tryptophan. The order of the fields is V gene, clone size, D gene, J gene, CDR3 DNA, CDR3 protein. The D gene is left open where the match is weak. Part of the rows lack a size; the others show once, few, many or a class for expanded clones.

TRBV20-1	.	.	TRBJ2-3	TGCAGTGCTAGTGGAGGACCCACGACGCAGTATTTT	CSASGGPTTQYF
TRBV10-3	.	.	TRBJ1-5	TGTGCCATCAGTGGCACAGCTAGCAATCAGCCCCAGCATTTT	CAISGTASNQPQHF
TRBV5-5	.	TRBD2	TRBJ2-1	TGTGCCAGCAGCCCCGGGACTAGCGGGCTTTATGAGCAGTTCTTC	CASSPGTSGLYEQFF
TRBV20-1	.	.	TRBJ2-7	TGCAGTGCTGGAACTAGAGGAGAGGGCCGCTCCTACGAGCAGTACTTC	CSAGTRGEGRSYEQYF
TRBV6-2/TRBV6-3	few	.	TRBJ2-1	TGTGCCAGCTTGGGGGGCTTATACAATGAGCAGTTCTTC	CASLGGLYNEQFF
TRBV6-2/TRBV6-3	.	.	TRBJ1-1	TGTGCCAGCAGCCCCGCATATTTGAACACTGAAGCTTTCTTT	CASSPAYLNTEAFF
TRBV11-2	.	.	TRBJ2-1	TGTGCCAGCAGCACTCAGGGGTATCGGTACAATGAGCAGTTCTTC	CASSTQGYRYNEQFF
TRBV10-3	.	TRBD2	TRBJ2-3	TGTGCCATCCGTAGCGGGAGTACAGATACGCAGTATTTT	CAIRSGSTDTQYF
TRBV24-1	.	TRBD1	TRBJ1-2	TGTGCCACCAGTGACCCCGACAGGGGGCTTGGCTACACCTTC	CATSDPDRGLGYTF
TRBV7-8	few	.	TRBJ1-3	TGTGCCAGCAGCGTGGACGGGACGGCCTCTGGAAACACCATATATTTT	CASSVDGTASGNTIYF
TRBV5-1	.	.	TRBJ1-2	TGCGCCAGCAGCTTGGGGGCCAGGACCTCGAATGGCTACACCTTC	CASSLGARTSNGYTF
TRBV12-3/TRBV12-4	many	.	TRBJ1-6	TGTGCCAGCAGAGTAGACATGAACTATAATTCACCCCTCCACTTT	CASRVDMNYNSPLHF
TRBV9	.	.	TRBJ2-6	TGTGCCAGCAGCGTAGGGCAGTTCTCTGGGGCCAACGTCCTGACTTTC	CASSVGQFSGANVLTF
TRBV7-3	few	.	TRBJ2-1	TGTGCCAGCAGCTTAGTAGGCCGGAAGGAGTTCTTC	CASSLVGRKEFF
TRBV7-2	many	.	TRBJ2-1	TGTGCCAGCAGCTTACTAACGGGCCACAATGAGCAGTTCTTC	CASSLLTGHNEQFF
TRBV2	.	.	TRBJ1-4	TGTGCCAGCAGGCAGTGGTCACAGGGAGGTGAAAAACTGTTTTTT	CASRQWSQGGEKLFF
TRBV4-3	.	.	TRBJ1-1	TGCGCCAGCAGCCAAGAGACGGGGGGGAACTTCTTT	CASSQETGGNFF
TRBV10-3	few	.	TRBJ2-6	TGTGCCATCAGTGACCCGAAGTCTGGGGCCAACGTCCTGACTTTC	CAISDPKSGANVLTF
TRBV18	.	.	TRBJ2-7	TGTGCCAGCTCACCACCCGGGAGAGGGTCCGAAGAGCAGTACTTC	CASSPPGRGSEEQYF
TRBV7-2	few	TRBD2	TRBJ2-1	TGTGCCAGCAGAGGACGACTAGCGGGAGGAAATGAGCAGTTCTTC	CASRGRLAGGNEQFF
TRBV7-2	few	.	TRBJ2-3	TGTGCCAGCAGCTTAGGGGTAGGGAAGGAGGATACGCAGTATTTT	CASSLGVGKEDTQYF
TRBV7-6	many	.	TRBJ1-4	TGTGCCAGCAGCTTAGCATATCACAGGGATGAAAAACTGTTTTTT	CASSLAYHRDEKLFF
TRBV12-3/TRBV12-4	.	TRBD1	TRBJ1-5	TGTGCCAGCAGTCCATCCGGGACAGGGGATCAGCCCCAGCATTTT	CASSPSGTGDQPQHF
TRBV7-2	few	TRBD2	TRBJ2-1	TGTGCCAGCAGCCCGACCTCTAGCGGGAGGGCCAACAATGAGCAGTTCTTC	CASSPTSSGRANNEQFF
TRBV27	few	.	TRBJ2-3	TGTGCCAGCAGCGTTTCGTGGGGATTCACAGATACGCAGTATTTT	CASSVSWGFTDTQYF
TRBV5-1	.	.	TRBJ1-2	TGCGCCAGCAGCTTGCGCCCACAGTGGGTCGTCTACACCTTC	CASSLRPQWVVYTF
TRBV6-6	.	.	TRBJ1-1	TGTGCCAGCACCAACAGGATGAACACTGAAGCTTTCTTT	CASTNRMNTEAFF
TRBV5-8	once	.	TRBJ2-7	TGTGCCAGCAGCTTGGAACAATGGGGTTCCTACGAGCAGTACTTC	CASSLEQWGSYEQYF
TRBV19	.	.	TRBJ2-6	TGTGCCAGTAGTATTGCCAGCTCTGGGGCCAACGTCCTGACTTTC	CASSIASSGANVLTF
TRBV18	.	TRBD2	TRBJ2-1	TGTGCCAGCTCCCGGACTAGCGGGGACCAATACAATGAGCAGTTCTTC	CASSRTSGDQYNEQFF
TRBV7-2	few	.	TRBJ1-1	TGTGCCAGCAGCGGGAGAGGAACGGTGAACACTGAAGCTTTCTTT	CASSGRGTVNTEAFF
TRBV7-2	.	.	TRBJ1-2	TGTGCCAGCAGCTTAAGAAACTATGGCTACACCTTC	CASSLRNYGYTF
TRBV7-2	many	TRBD2	TRBJ2-3	TGTGCCAGCAGCTTTTTGAGCGGGAGTGGGACAGATACGCAGTATTTT	CASSFLSGSGTDTQYF
TRBV4-3	.	TRBD2	TRBJ2-2	TGCGCCAGCAGCCAAGAGACCATAGCGGGGGGCACCGGGGAGCTGTTTTTT	CASSQETIAGGTGELFF
TRBV12-3/TRBV12-4	few	.	TRBJ1-5	TGTGCCAGCAGTCCGGACGAATTGACAGGCAATCAGCCCCAGCATTTT	CASSPDELTGNQPQHF